Reported below is one T cell receptor (beta chain). The length of the CDR3 is 15 residues. CDR1 SEHNR and CDR2 FQNEAQ come from the germline V gene (reference sequence). Deletions cut 3 bases from V and 8 bases from J, with 17 bases between. The sample is drawn from a study of blood T cell repertoires in COVID-19. Clones were read by immunoSEQ multiplex PCR, and TCRdb kept only the in-frame ones, dropping some. The sample carries roughly 140,000 clones, approximately 80% recorded once. The sample comprised peripheral blood. J is TRBJ2-4 and V is TRBV7-9; possible D gene TRBD2, 6 bases. The sequence came from a man in his sixties or seventies who had recovered from COVID-19. The CDR3 reads CASSFSGGGRYIQYF. The CDR3, as DNA: TGTGCCAGCAGCTTTAGCGGCGGAGGTCGGTACATTCAGTACTTC.